One sample yielded the 20 T cell receptor beta chains listed below, sequenced in a study of control samples from healthy donors and cancer patients (TCRdb year 2020). The library was generated by the immunoSEQ multiplex PCR assay. TCRdb obtained this table from immuneACCESS and retained in-frame rearrangements with V and J assigned. These tables miss some clones; where compared with another copy, unresolved V genes account for less than half of the shortfall, and the remainder is unexplained. The sample data list 100,000 or so clones, and roughly 78% of these were observed just once. The ten largest clonotypes hold about 9.2% of the sample. The specimen was blood. These receptors were collected from a woman aged 60 to 75 in good health.

Comments on this clone: Other DNA sequences of this sample code for an identical CDR3. The genes are TRBV5-1 and TRBJ2-5, with 8 bases fitting TRBD1. The germline V gene has CDR1 SGHRS and CDR2 YFSETQ. The V gene end was trimmed by 4 bases and the J gene end by 3 bases; junction bases not matched to a gene: 5. There are 14 residues in the CDR3. As DNA, the CDR3 is TGCGCCAGCAGCCTCTCGACAGGGGAAGAGACCCAGTACTTC. Protein sequence: CASSLSTGEETQYF.

This chain uses TRBV7-2 with TRBJ1-1; maybe TRBD1 (5 bases). Trimming removed 0 bases at V and 0 bases at J, with 11 bases between. The CDR3 runs 16 residues. Germline V CDR1 and CDR2: SGHTA, FQGNSA. CDR3 protein: CASSLAGQIMNTEAFF. As DNA, the CDR3 is TGTGCCAGCAGCTTAGCTGGACAAATCATGAACACTGAAGCTTTCTTT.

V and J are TRBV10-1 and TRBJ1-4; perhaps TRBD1 as D (5 bases). The CDR3 totals 14 residues. Germline lookup yields CDR1 WNHNN and CDR2 SYGVQD (reference sequence). V lost 5 bases and J 3 bases, leaving 10 bases between the germline ends. The CDR3 loop reads CASSSGRANEKLFF. DNA for the CDR3: TGCGCCAGCAGTTCGGGACGGGCTAATGAAAAACTGTTTTTT.

This CDR3 reads CASSRTELAGANVLTF. CDR3 coding DNA: TGTGCCAGCAGTCGGACGGAACTGGCTGGGGCCAACGTCCTGACTTTC. The rearrangement links TRBV6-6 to TRBJ2-6; D gene ambiguous. This CDR3 has 16 amino acids. Germline V gives CDR1 MNHNY, CDR2 SVGAGI (reference sequence). Trimming removed 5 bases from V and 2 bases from J, with 13 bases in between.

J is TRBJ2-2 and V is TRBV9, with 7 bases lining up with TRBD1. Per the germline V gene, CDR1 is SGDLS and CDR2 is YYNGEE. The CDR3 extends over 15 amino acids. V gave up 4 bases and J gave up 4 bases; unmatched junction bases: 7. CDR3 sequence: CASSTQQGSTGELFF. The CDR3 DNA reads TGTGCCAGCAGCACCCAACAGGGGAGCACCGGGGAGCTGTTTTTT.

The rearrangement links TRBV24-1 to TRBJ2-3; TRBD2 is a possible D gene (8 bases). CDR3 size: 19 residues. The germline V and J ends were trimmed by 3 bases and 2 bases, with 23 bases remaining between them. Germline CDR1 KGHDR, CDR2 SFDVKD. For the CDR3, the DNA is TGTGCCACCAGTGATAGGGGGCATAGGCCGGGACTAGACACAGATACGCAGTATTTT. Its protein is CATSDRGHRPGLDTDTQYF.

The chain uses TRBV5-1 and TRBJ2-1, with 16 bases lining up with TRBD2. Germline-derived CDR1 and CDR2 are SGHRS and YFSETQ. There are 16 residues in the CDR3. V dropped 2 bases and J dropped 9; count of bases not matched to a gene: 5. For the CDR3, the DNA is TGCGCCAGCAGCTTCGGGACTAGCGGGAGGGCGCGTGAGCAGTTCTTC. Encoded protein: CASSFGTSGRAREQFF.

The J gene is TRBJ1-1, the V gene TRBV3-1 (or the pseudogene TRBV3-2); TRBD1 agrees at 8 bases. CDR1 and CDR2 (germline): LGHDT, YNNKEL (reference sequence). The CDR3 has 16 amino acids. Trimming at V came to 5 bases and at J to 0 bases, leaving 8 bases not matched to a gene. The CDR3 DNA reads as TGTGCCAGCAGCTATCGGACAGGGAACATGAACACTGAAGCTTTCTTT. It is translated as CASSYRTGNMNTEAFF.

Worth noting for this clone: A much larger clone differs from this one at a single base, so this may be a read error. The rearrangement links TRBV6-6 to TRBJ2-2; D gene unclear. The CDR3 has 12 residues. V lost 5 bases and J 3 bases, leaving 4 bases between the germline ends. CDR1 MNHNY and CDR2 SVGAGI come from the germline V gene (reference sequence). DNA for the CDR3: TGTGCCAGCAGTGATTACACCGGGGAGCTGTTTTTT. It yields the protein CASSDYTGELFF.

The chain recombines TRBV19 with TRBJ2-1; weak D call: TRBD2 (6 bases). This CDR3 comprises 16 residues. Trimming took off 2 bases at V and 1 base at J, with 12 bases between the two ends. Per germline, CDR1 LNHDA and CDR2 SQIVND (reference sequence). CDR3 DNA: TGTGCCAGTAGTATAAGGGGCGGGGTATCCTACAATGAGCAGTTCTTC. Protein sequence: CASSIRGGVSYNEQFF.

This chain links TRBV6-2 or TRBV6-3 with TRBJ1-5; TRBD1 matches at 12 bases. The CDR3 consists of 17 residues. Germline CDR1 and CDR2: MNHEY and SVGEGT. V was clipped by 1 base and J by 1 base; unmatched bases: 2. The DNA for the CDR3 is TGTGCCAGCAGTTACTTGGGACAGGGGGCGAGCAATCAGCCCCAGCATTTT. Protein sequence: CASSYLGQGASNQPQHF.

This sequence joins TRBV28 and TRBJ1-3; 10 positions agree with TRBD1. In germline, CDR1 is MDHEN, CDR2 SYDVKM. The CDR3 covers 16 residues. J lost 0 bases, V lost 4 bases, and 3 bases had no gene match. The CDR3 spells CASSSGTGASGNTIYF. CDR3 nucleotide sequence: TGTGCCAGCAGTTCCGGGACAGGGGCCTCTGGAAACACCATATATTTT.

The gene calls are TRBV6-5 and TRBJ2-3; D not resolved. The CDR3 spans 13 residues. From germline, CDR1 is MNHEY and CDR2 SVGAGI. V was cut by 0 bases and J by 15 bases, with 16 bases left in between. CDR3 nucleotide sequence: TGTGCCAGCAGTTACTCGAGTAGTCAAGGGCGCTATTTT. This gives the protein CASSYSSSQGRYF.

The rearrangement uses TRBV18 and TRBJ2-7; no clear D gene. Germline CDR1 KGHSH, CDR2 LQKENI. The CDR3 spans 14 residues. V dropped 3 bases and J dropped 6 bases, with 15 bases sitting between them. This chain's CDR3 is CASSPGGPQSEQYF. The CDR3 nucleotides are TGTGCCAGCTCACCTGGCGGCCCGCAAAGCGAGCAGTACTTC.

This chain uses TRBV15 with TRBJ1-5; D unclear. The CDR3 runs 15 residues. The V and J ends lost 0 bases and 3 bases respectively, with 9 bases between them. Germline-derived CDR1 and CDR2 are LNHNV and YYDKDF (reference sequence). CDR3 sequence reads: CATSRDRTVNQPQHF. CDR3 DNA sequence: TGTGCCACCAGCAGAGATAGAACAGTCAATCAGCCCCAGCATTTT.

Only one count was recorded for this clone. The rearrangement links TRBV19 to TRBJ2-3; 8 bases agree with TRBD2. Looked up from germline, CDR1 is LNHDA and CDR2 is SQIVND (reference sequence). V gave up 3 bases and J gave up 4 bases; unmatched junction bases: 6. CDR3 length: 15 amino acids. DNA for the CDR3: TGTGCCAGTAGTATTGATAGCGGGAACTCAGATACGCAGTATTTT. Its protein is CASSIDSGNSDTQYF.

V is TRBV4-2 and J is TRBJ2-1, with D perhaps TRBD2 (6 bases). The germline V gene encodes CDR1 LGHNA and CDR2 YNFKEQ. V was cut by 0 bases and J by 6 bases, with 21 bases left in between. This CDR3 region has 18 residues. The CDR3 nucleotides read TGTGCCAGCAGCCAAGAAATTGCTAGCGCAACAGGTAGCAATGAGCAGTTCTTC. Its protein is CASSQEIASATGSNEQFF.

The rearrangement joins TRBV28 to TRBJ1-2; the D gene is possibly TRBD1 (5 bases). The CDR3 extends over 13 amino acids. The V gene's germline CDR1 is MDHEN and CDR2 SYDVKM. V was shortened by 3 bases and J by 8 bases, with 13 bases between the two germline ends. CDR3 sequence reads: CASSFGGNPGYTF. CDR3 nucleotides: TGTGCCAGCAGTTTTGGGGGGAACCCGGGCTACACCTTC.

The chain links TRBV7-2 to TRBJ2-5, with no clear D. This CDR3 is 15 amino acids long. CDR1 and CDR2 from the germline V gene are SGHTA and FQGNSA. Trimming pared 2 bases from V and 4 bases from J, leaving 14 bases between. The DNA for the CDR3 is TGTGCCAGCAGCTTATTGGAGAGCCCAACAGAGACCCAGTACTTC. Translation: CASSLLESPTETQYF.

This clone was found once. The rearrangement uses TRBV6-5 and TRBJ2-7, with 8 bases lining up with TRBD2. The germline V gene encodes CDR1 MNHEY and CDR2 SVGAGI. With V trimmed by 6 bases and J by 7 bases, 11 bases remained unmatched. The length of the CDR3 is 14 residues. The CDR3 is CASSRFGLAGEQYF. The CDR3 region has the DNA TGTGCCAGCAGCCGCTTCGGACTAGCAGGAGAGCAGTACTTC.